Listed below are T cell receptor beta chains from one sample, sequenced in a study of shared clonotypes between healthy human individuals. Clones were read by immunoSEQ multiplex PCR, and TCRdb kept only the in-frame ones, dropping some. The sample lists under 600,000 clones; 60% to 80% were seen once. The specimen was PBMCs. The receptors shown here come from a middle-aged woman in good health. Some clones in this sample may be carry-over from other donors' samples. Each CDR3 is given with its conserved first and last residue. D genes are given only for firm matches. Expanded clones get a size class; other rows say once, few or many, or leave the size out.

d_call	v_call	j_call	cdr3_length	clone_size	cdr3_nt	cdr3_aa
.	TRBV28	TRBJ1-5	13	.	TGTGCCAGCAGCAGGACAGTCAATCAGCCCCAGCATTTT	CASSRTVNQPQHF
.	TRBV11-3	TRBJ1-5	15	.	TGTGCCAGCAGCTTTCGACTGGGAAGAAATCAGCCCCAGCATTTT	CASSFRLGRNQPQHF
TRBD1	TRBV7-3	TRBJ2-5	15	.	TGTGCCAGCAGCTCCCAAGGACAGGGGCTAGGGACCCAGTACTTC	CASSSQGQGLGTQYF
TRBD1	TRBV9	TRBJ2-1	14	few	TGTGCCAGCAGCGTTGGACAGGACAACAATGAGCAGTTCTTC	CASSVGQDNNEQFF
TRBD1	TRBV15	TRBJ1-2	13	once	TGTGCCACCAGCCAGGACAGGGGGGATGGCTACACCTTC	CATSQDRGDGYTF
TRBD2	TRBV11-3	TRBJ2-1	14	few	TGTGCCAGCAGCTTAACTAGCGGGTCAAATGAGCAGTTCTTC	CASSLTSGSNEQFF
.	TRBV11-2	TRBJ2-3	11	once	TGTGCCAGCAGCCCCCGGGATACGCAGTATTTT	CASSPRDTQYF
TRBD1	TRBV5-5	TRBJ2-7	15	.	TGTGCCAGCAACTTCCGGGGACAGGGCGGCGACGAGCAGTACTTC	CASNFRGQGGDEQYF
TRBD1	TRBV11-2	TRBJ1-1	14	.	TGTGCCAGCAGCTTAGTAGGGGGCAGCACTGAAGCTTTCTTT	CASSLVGGSTEAFF
TRBD2	TRBV7-9	TRBJ2-1	15	.	TGTGCCAGCAGCTCAGAGGGACTACGGTACAATGAGCAGTTCTTC	CASSSEGLRYNEQFF
TRBD2	TRBV7-2	TRBJ2-7	14	.	TGTGCCAGCACCACTAGCGGGAGCGTCTACGAGCAGTACTTC	CASTTSGSVYEQYF
TRBD1	TRBV28	TRBJ2-1	16	.	TGTGCCAGCAGTTTGGCGGGGACAGGGGCCTACAATGAGCAGTTCTTC	CASSLAGTGAYNEQFF
TRBD2	TRBV7-2	TRBJ2-3	14	.	TGTGCCAGCAGCTTGGCGGGAGGAACAGATACGCAGTATTTT	CASSLAGGTDTQYF
.	TRBV7-8	TRBJ1-1	13	.	TGTGCCAGCAGCTTAAGTTCGGGCACTGAAGCTTTCTTT	CASSLSSGTEAFF
TRBD1	TRBV10-3	TRBJ2-1	14	.	TGTGCCATCAGGCCGGGACAGGGCAACAATGAGCAGTTCTTC	CAIRPGQGNNEQFF
.	TRBV7-3	TRBJ2-2	15	few	TGTGCCAGCAGCCTCCTCTCCATGAACACCGGGGAGCTGTTTTTT	CASSLLSMNTGELFF
.	TRBV13	TRBJ2-1	12	.	TGTGCCAGCAGCTTAAAAGGTGGTGAGCAGTTCTTC	CASSLKGGEQFF
.	TRBV18	TRBJ1-5	14	.	TGTGCCAGCTCACTCGCGGCAGAAAATCAGCCCCAGCATTTT	CASSLAAENQPQHF
TRBD2	TRBV4-3	TRBJ2-1	18	few	TGCGCCAGCAGCCAGAGGACTAGCGGGGCCCTCTCCTACAATGAGCAGTTCTTC	CASSQRTSGALSYNEQFF
.	TRBV7-2	TRBJ2-5	14	.	TGTGCCAGCAGCTTAACAGGGTTGGCGGAGACCCAGTACTTC	CASSLTGLAETQYF
TRBD2	TRBV12-5	TRBJ2-1	19	.	TGTGCTAGTGGTTTGGTACCGAGCGGGAGGCCTCCAACCTACAATGAGCAGTTCTTC	CASGLVPSGRPPTYNEQFF
.	TRBV4-2	TRBJ2-2	17	.	TGTGCCAGCAGCCATAGCCCGCAGGGGTCGCACACCGGGGAGCTGTTTTTT	CASSHSPQGSHTGELFF
.	TRBV28	TRBJ2-6	16	few	TGTGCCAGCAGTTTATTGACAGACTCTGGGGCCAACGTCCTGACTTTC	CASSLLTDSGANVLTF
.	TRBV19	TRBJ1-1	15	.	TGTGCCACACACCCGGGGCTTCTCATGAACACTGAAGCTTTCTTT	CATHPGLLMNTEAFF
.	TRBV18	TRBJ2-5	12	.	TGTGCCAGCTCACCCTCCGGGGAGACCCAGTACTTC	CASSPSGETQYF
TRBD1	TRBV28	TRBJ1-5	17	.	TGTGCCAGCAGACCTCGAACCGACAGGGTTAGCAATCAGCCCCAGCATTTT	CASRPRTDRVSNQPQHF
.	TRBV7-2	TRBJ1-5	14	.	TGTGCCAGCAGCTTAGTCGGGTGGCATCAGCCCCAGCATTTT	CASSLVGWHQPQHF
.	TRBV19	TRBJ1-1	13	few	TGTGCCAGTAGTATAAGACAGAACACTGAAGCTTTCTTT	CASSIRQNTEAFF
TRBD2	TRBV25-1	TRBJ2-1	18	.	TGTGCCAGCAGTTCTAGACTAGCGGGAGGGCCGAGAGACAATGAGCAGTTCTTC	CASSSRLAGGPRDNEQFF
TRBD1	TRBV27	TRBJ1-6	15	.	TGTGCCAGCAGTTTATCCCGGACAGGGGACTCACCCCTCCACTTT	CASSLSRTGDSPLHF
TRBD1	TRBV27	TRBJ2-7	13	.	TGTGCCAGCAGCCCAGACAGGGCAAACGAGCAGTACTTC	CASSPDRANEQYF
.	TRBV28	TRBJ1-2	13	.	TGTGCCAGCAGCCCCACAGGGACGGGTGAAGTCCTCTTC	CASSPTGTGEVLF
.	TRBV28	TRBJ2-1	19	.	TGTGCCAGCAGTTTGGGTTCCCGATCTGGCGGCGGGTTACGCAATGAGCAGTTCTTC	CASSLGSRSGGGLRNEQFF
.	TRBV27	TRBJ2-3	16	.	TGTGCCAGCAGTTCGTCGACAGGACATTTCACAGATACGCAGTATTTT	CASSSSTGHFTDTQYF
.	TRBV30	TRBJ2-7	12	few	TGTGCCTCAAGGACAGCATGGTACGAGCAGTACTTC	CASRTAWYEQYF
TRBD2	TRBV7-9	TRBJ2-5	15	.	TGTGCCAGCAGCGTAGCGGGAGGGGACGGGGAGACCCAGTACTTC	CASSVAGGDGETQYF
.	TRBV13	TRBJ2-1	11	.	TGTGCCAGCAGCTTAGGGTATGAGCAGTTCTTC	CASSLGYEQFF
.	TRBV5-6	TRBJ2-3	14	.	TGTGCCACTTACATAATAGACAGCACAGATACGCAGTATTTT	CATYIIDSTDTQYF
.	TRBV14	TRBJ2-7	15	.	TGTGCCAGCAGCCAAGGGGGGGGCGCCCCTTTCGAGCAGTACTTC	CASSQGGGAPFEQYF
TRBD1	TRBV19	TRBJ2-1	16	few	TGTGCCAGTAGTATCCCCGGGACAGGGGCGTACAATGAGCAGTTCTTC	CASSIPGTGAYNEQFF
.	TRBV5-4	TRBJ2-3	15	.	TGTGCCAGCAGCGCCGGGGCCTCTAGCACAGATACGCAGTATTTT	CASSAGASSTDTQYF
TRBD2	TRBV5-1	TRBJ2-3	14	.	TGCGCCAGCAGCCTGGGACTAGCGGGAGATACGCAGTATTTT	CASSLGLAGDTQYF
TRBD2	TRBV7-8	TRBJ2-3	16	.	TGTGCCAGCAGCTTAGTGGTAGCGGGAATGGGAGATACGCAGTATTTT	CASSLVVAGMGDTQYF
TRBD2	TRBV19	TRBJ2-1	14	.	TGTGCCAGTCGACTAGCGGGAATGAACAATGAGCAGTTCTTC	CASRLAGMNNEQFF
.	TRBV2	TRBJ1-2	15	.	TGTGCCAGCAGACCTCGGACAGCTACTAACTATGGCTACACCTTC	CASRPRTATNYGYTF
.	TRBV4-1	TRBJ2-5	14	.	TGCGCCAGCAGCCAAGAGGAGGACCAAGAGACCCAGTACTTC	CASSQEEDQETQYF
.	TRBV18	TRBJ1-1	16	.	TGTGCCAGCTCATCGAGACGGAGTGGAGGGGTCACTGAAGCTTTCTTT	CASSSRRSGGVTEAFF
.	TRBV2	TRBJ1-4	13	.	TGTGCCAGCAGGTGGCAGTCCAATGAAAAACTGTTTTTT	CASRWQSNEKLFF
TRBD1	TRBV11-2	TRBJ1-3	15	.	TGTGCCAGCAGCCAGGGGGTAATCTCTGGAAACACCATATATTTT	CASSQGVISGNTIYF
TRBD1	TRBV27	TRBJ1-1	14	once	TGTGCCAGCAAAAAGGACAGGGGGCTTACTGAAGCTTTCTTT	CASKKDRGLTEAFF
TRBD1	TRBV5-1	TRBJ2-7	13	.	TGCGCCAGCAGGGGTGGGACAGCCTACGAGCAGTACTTC	CASRGGTAYEQYF
.	TRBV30	TRBJ1-5	14	.	TGTGCCTGGAGTCATTTAGGGTTCGATCAGCCCCAGCATTTT	CAWSHLGFDQPQHF
TRBD2	TRBV5-4	TRBJ2-7	15	few	TGTGCCAGCAGCCGCCGGACTAGCGGGCACTACGAGCAGTACTTC	CASSRRTSGHYEQYF